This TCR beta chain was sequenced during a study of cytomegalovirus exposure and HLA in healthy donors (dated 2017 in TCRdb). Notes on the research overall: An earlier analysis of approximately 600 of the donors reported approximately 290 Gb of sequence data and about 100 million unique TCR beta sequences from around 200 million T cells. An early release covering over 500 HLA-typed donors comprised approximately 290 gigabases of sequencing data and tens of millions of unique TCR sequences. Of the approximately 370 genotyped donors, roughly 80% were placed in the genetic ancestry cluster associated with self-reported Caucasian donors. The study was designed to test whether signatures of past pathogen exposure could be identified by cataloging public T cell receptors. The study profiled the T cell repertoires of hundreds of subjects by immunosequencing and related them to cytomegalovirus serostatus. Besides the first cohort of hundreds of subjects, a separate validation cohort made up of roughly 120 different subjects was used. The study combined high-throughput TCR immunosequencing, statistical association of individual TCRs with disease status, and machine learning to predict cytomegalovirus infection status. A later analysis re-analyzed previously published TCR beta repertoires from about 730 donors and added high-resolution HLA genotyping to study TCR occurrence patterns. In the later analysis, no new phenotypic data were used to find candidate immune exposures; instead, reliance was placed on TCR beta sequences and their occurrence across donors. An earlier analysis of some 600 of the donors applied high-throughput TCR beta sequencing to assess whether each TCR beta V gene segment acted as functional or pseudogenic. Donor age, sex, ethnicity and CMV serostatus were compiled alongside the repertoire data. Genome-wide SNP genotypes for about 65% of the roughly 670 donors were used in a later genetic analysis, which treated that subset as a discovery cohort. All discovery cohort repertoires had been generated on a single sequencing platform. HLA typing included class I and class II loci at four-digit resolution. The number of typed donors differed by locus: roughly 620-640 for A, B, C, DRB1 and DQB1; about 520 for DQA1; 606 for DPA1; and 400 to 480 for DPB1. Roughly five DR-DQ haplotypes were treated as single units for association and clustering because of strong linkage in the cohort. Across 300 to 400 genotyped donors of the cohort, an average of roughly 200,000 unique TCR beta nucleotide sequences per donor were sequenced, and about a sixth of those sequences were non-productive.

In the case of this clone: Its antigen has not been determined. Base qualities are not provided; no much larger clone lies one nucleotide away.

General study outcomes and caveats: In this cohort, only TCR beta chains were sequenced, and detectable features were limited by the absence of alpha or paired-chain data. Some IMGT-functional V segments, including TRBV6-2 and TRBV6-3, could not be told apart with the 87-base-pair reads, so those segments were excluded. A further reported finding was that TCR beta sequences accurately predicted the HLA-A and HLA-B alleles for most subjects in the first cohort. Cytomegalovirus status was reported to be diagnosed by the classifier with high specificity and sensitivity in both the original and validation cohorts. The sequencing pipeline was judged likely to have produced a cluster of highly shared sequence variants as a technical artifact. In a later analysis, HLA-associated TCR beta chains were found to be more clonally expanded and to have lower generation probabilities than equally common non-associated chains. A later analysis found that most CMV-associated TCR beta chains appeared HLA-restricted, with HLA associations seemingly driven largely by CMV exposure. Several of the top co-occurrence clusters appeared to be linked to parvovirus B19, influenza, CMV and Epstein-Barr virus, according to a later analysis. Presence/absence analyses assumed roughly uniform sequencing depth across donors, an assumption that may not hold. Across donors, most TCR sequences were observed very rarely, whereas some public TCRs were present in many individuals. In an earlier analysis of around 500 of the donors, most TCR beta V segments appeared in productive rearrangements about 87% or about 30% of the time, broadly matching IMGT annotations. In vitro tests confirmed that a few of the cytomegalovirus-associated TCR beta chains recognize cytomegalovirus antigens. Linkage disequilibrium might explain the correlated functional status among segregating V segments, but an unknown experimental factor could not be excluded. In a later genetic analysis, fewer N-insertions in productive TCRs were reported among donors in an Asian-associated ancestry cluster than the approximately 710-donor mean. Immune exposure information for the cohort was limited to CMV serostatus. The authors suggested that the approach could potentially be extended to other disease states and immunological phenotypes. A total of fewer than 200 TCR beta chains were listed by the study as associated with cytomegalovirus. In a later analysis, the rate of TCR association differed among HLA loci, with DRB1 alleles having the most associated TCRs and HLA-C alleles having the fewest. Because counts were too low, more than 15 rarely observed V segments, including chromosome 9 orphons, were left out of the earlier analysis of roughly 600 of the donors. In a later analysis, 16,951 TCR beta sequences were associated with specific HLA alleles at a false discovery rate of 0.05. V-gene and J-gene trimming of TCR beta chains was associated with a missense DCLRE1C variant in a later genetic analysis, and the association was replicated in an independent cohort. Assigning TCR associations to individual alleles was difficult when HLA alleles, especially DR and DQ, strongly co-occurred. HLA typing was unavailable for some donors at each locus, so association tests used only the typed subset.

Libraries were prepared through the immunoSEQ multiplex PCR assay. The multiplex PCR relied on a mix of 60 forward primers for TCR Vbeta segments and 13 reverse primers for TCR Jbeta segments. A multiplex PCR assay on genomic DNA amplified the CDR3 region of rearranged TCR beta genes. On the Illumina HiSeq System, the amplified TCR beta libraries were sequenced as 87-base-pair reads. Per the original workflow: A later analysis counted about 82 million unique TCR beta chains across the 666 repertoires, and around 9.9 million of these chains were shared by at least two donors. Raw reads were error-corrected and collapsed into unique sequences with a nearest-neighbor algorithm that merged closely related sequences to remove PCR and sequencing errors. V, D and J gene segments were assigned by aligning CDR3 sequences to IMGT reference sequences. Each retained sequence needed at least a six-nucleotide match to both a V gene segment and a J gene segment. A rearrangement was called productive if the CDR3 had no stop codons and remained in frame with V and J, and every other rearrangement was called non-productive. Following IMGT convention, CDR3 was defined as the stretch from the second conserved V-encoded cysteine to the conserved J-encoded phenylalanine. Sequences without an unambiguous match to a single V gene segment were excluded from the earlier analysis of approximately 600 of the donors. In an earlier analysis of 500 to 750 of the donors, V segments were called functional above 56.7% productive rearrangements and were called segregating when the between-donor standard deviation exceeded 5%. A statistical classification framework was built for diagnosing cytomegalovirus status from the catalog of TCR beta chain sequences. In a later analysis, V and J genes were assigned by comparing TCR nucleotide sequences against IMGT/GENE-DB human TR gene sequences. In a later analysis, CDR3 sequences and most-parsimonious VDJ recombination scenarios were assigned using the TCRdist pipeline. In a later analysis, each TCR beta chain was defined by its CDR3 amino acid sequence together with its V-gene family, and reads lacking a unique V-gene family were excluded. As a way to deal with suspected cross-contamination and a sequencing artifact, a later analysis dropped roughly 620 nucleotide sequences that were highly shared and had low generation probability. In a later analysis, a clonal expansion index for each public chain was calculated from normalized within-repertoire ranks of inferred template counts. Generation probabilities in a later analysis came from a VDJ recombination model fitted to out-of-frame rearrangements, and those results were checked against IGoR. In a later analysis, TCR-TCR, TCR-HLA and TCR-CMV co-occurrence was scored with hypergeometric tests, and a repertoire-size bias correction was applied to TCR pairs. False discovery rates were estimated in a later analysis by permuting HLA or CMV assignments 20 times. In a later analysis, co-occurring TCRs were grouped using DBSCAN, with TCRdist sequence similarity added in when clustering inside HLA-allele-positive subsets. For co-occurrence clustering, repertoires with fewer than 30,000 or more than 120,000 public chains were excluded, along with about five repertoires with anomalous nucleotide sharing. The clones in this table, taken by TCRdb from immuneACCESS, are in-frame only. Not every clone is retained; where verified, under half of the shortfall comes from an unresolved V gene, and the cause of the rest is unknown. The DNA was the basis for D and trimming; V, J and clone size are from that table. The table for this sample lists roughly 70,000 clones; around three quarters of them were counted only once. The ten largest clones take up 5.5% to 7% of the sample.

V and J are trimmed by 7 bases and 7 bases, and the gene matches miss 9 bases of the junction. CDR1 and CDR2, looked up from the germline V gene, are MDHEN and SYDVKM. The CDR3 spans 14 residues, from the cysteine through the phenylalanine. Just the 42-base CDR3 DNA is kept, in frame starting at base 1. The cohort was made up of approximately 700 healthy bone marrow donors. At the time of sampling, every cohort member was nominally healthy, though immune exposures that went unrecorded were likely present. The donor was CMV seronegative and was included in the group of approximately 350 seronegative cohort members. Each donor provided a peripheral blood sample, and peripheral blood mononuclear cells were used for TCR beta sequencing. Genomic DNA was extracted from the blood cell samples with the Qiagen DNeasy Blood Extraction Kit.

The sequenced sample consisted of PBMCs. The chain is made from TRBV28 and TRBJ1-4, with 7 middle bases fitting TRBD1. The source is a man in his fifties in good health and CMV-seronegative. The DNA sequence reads TGTGCCAGCAAGTGGGACAGAGTTTCTGAAAAACTGTTTTTT. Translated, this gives CASKWDRVSEKLFF.